Below, 31 T cell receptor beta chains from the same sample are listed, as sequenced in a study of blood T cells in healthy people across ages. The use of a sample-barcoded 5' primer and a J-beta primer mix characterized a second PCR of about 7 to 12 cycles. TCRdb re-called the 5' RACE reads with MiXCR, one entry per CDR3 protein. The sample contains roughly 800,000 distinct CDR3 sequences, approximately 25% of which appear only once. The same sample was also used in a study of T cells of mothers and their children.

Sequencing was done on a sample of blood. These TCRs come from a boy younger than 18 in good health.

This clonotype has only a few counts. The CDR3 bases are TGTGCCAGCAGCTTCCTTAGCAGAAGCACAGATACGCAGTATTTT. It translates to CASSFLSRSTDTQYF. This chain links TRBV7-9 with TRBJ2-3; no reliable D call. Germline CDR1 and CDR2: SEHNR and FQNEAQ (reference sequence). CDR3 size: 15 residues. V was trimmed by 3 bases and J by 0 bases, leaving 10 bases between them.

This chain connects TRBV2 to TRBJ2-5; the match to TRBD2 covers 9 bases. Trimming removed 3 bases from V and 4 bases from J; junction bases left unmatched: 3. The germline V gene has CDR1 SNHLY and CDR2 FYNNEI. The CDR3 runs to 14 residues. CDR3 sequence: CASSEGLASETQYF. The CDR3 DNA follows: TGTGCCAGCAGTGAGGGACTAGCATCAGAGACCCAGTACTTC.

This clonotype was counted only a few times. The chain employs TRBV20-1 and TRBJ2-5, with D perhaps being TRBD1 or TRBD2 (5 bases each). The J call may be wrong; the DNA end is better matched by TRBJ2-7. Germline loops: CDR1 DFQATT, CDR2 SNEGSKA (reference sequence). The CDR3 extends over 14 amino acids. CDR3 DNA: TGCAGTGCTAGAGACTGGGACGGCGCCTACGAGCAGTACTTC. Its translation: CSARDWDGAYEQYF.

This clonotype was detected a few times. The genes are TRBV6-2 or TRBV6-3 and TRBJ2-5, with TRBD1 matching 8 bases. The germline gives CDR1 MNHEY, CDR2 SVGEGT. The CDR3 is 19 amino acids. V shed 0 bases and J 1 base; nucleotides not matched to a gene: 13. CDR3 region: CASSYSTGGTYEAQETQYF. The DNA of the CDR3 is TGTGCCAGCAGTTACTCCACAGGGGGAACATACGAGGCCCAAGAGACCCAGTACTTC.

V and J are TRBV27 and TRBJ1-4; no clear D gene. The CDR3 runs 14 residues. The germline gives CDR1 MNHEY, CDR2 SMNVEV (reference sequence). V lost 2 bases and J lost 4, with 8 bases in between. CDR3 DNA sequence: TGTGCCAGCAGTTTAACAGCCTTTAATGAAAAACTGTTTTTT. Its protein is CASSLTAFNEKLFF.

Here the CDR3 reads CASAPGLTPPRETQYF. Here the CDR3 DNA reads TGTGCCAGCGCCCCGGGACTCACTCCCCCTCGAGAGACCCAGTACTTC. The V call is TRBV27, the J call TRBJ2-5; maybe TRBD2 (6 bases). Germline V lookup: CDR1 MNHEY, CDR2 SMNVEV (reference sequence). Trimming left V 8 bases short and J 4 bases short, with 23 bases between. The CDR3 has 16 residues.

This clonotype was recorded at least ten times. J is TRBJ2-7 and V is TRBV7-9; perhaps TRBD2 as D (6 bases). The V gene lost 5 bases and the J gene lost 6 bases, with 14 bases spanning the gap. The CDR3 is made up of 13 amino acids. Germline CDR1 reads SEHNR; CDR2 reads FQNEAQ (reference sequence). The CDR3 spells CASSPLGGLEQYF. As DNA, the CDR3 is TGTGCCAGCAGCCCCCTCGGGGGACTCGAGCAGTACTTC.

This clonotype has just a few counts. The gene calls are TRBV11-2 and TRBJ1-1; perhaps TRBD1 as D (5 bases). CDR1 SGHAT and CDR2 FQNNGV come from the germline V gene. The CDR3 has 14 amino acids. V lost 1 base and J lost 5, with 11 bases in between. The CDR3 bases are TGTGCCAGCAGCTTAGTAATCGCAGGGACTGAAGCTTTCTTT. Residues: CASSLVIAGTEAFF.

This chain links TRBV12-3 or TRBV12-4 with TRBJ2-7; D possibly corresponds to TRBD1 (5 bases). The CDR3 is 16 residues long. The V end was cut by 5 bases, the J end by 0 bases, with 17 bases between. The CDR3 protein is CASSPPTVESSYEQYF. The DNA for the CDR3 is TGTGCCAGCAGTCCCCCGACAGTTGAGAGCTCCTACGAGCAGTACTTC.

This rearrangement joins TRBV29-1 to TRBJ2-4; D is undetermined. V shed 4 bases and J shed 6 bases, with 16 bases lying between them. CDR1 is SQVTM, CDR2 ANQGSEA, per germline. The CDR3 runs 14 residues. The CDR3: CSVGDNSLSNIQYF. CDR3 DNA sequence: TGCAGCGTTGGAGACAACAGCCTCTCAAACATTCAGTACTTC.

This clonotype has a count of ten or more. V usage is TRBV15 and J usage is TRBJ2-7; D is perhaps TRBD2 (6 bases). The CDR3 runs 16 residues. V gave up 0 bases and J gave up 3 bases, with 15 bases separating them. The germline V gene encodes CDR1 LNHNV and CDR2 YYDKDF (reference sequence). CDR3 nucleotide sequence: TGTGCCACCAGCAGAGATGGCGCGGGAATGGGCTACGAGCAGTACTTC. This encodes CATSRDGAGMGYEQYF.

This clonotype was counted only a few times. A read error is likely, as this CDR3 ends without the conserved phenylalanine or tryptophan. Because the CDR3's place on the DNA is in doubt, the DNA is left out and the CDR3 is given as listed by TCRdb. The V and J genes are TRBV20-1 and TRBJ2-5; no DNA check was done on the table's D call, TRBD1. From germline, CDR1 is DFQATT and CDR2 SNEGSKA (reference sequence). Both ends counted, the CDR3 spans 14 residues. The CDR3 loop is CSARGPGALTDGII.

In its sample, this clonotype was seen a few times. V usage is TRBV4-3 and J usage is TRBJ2-1; D not resolved. The CDR3 loop spans 17 amino acids. Germline CDR1 is LGHNA and CDR2 is YSLEER. Trimming left V 0 bases short and J 2 bases short, with 14 bases between. Here the CDR3 DNA reads TGCGCCAGCAGCCAAGATGCGACTCGCGGCCCCTACAATGAGCAGTTCTTC. Protein product: CASSQDATRGPYNEQFF.

This clonotype has only a few counts. The chain combines TRBV27 with TRBJ2-1, with a weak D call TRBD1 (5 bases). CDR3 length equals 14 residues. V was shortened by 2 bases and J by 5 bases, with 10 bases between the two germline ends. Germline CDR1 reads MNHEY; CDR2 reads SMNVEV (reference sequence). The DNA for the CDR3 is TGTGCCAGCAGTTTAATGGCAGGGAACAATGAGCAGTTCTTC. It specifies CASSLMAGNNEQFF.

The rearrangement uses TRBV28 and TRBJ2-1; 9 bases line up with TRBD2. The V segment lost 1 base and the J segment 3 bases; nucleotides outside the gene matches: 4. The germline gives CDR1 MDHEN, CDR2 SYDVKM. CDR3 length equals 16 residues. The CDR3, as DNA: TGTGCCAGCAGTTTATCGACTAGCGGATACTACAATGAGCAGTTCTTC. The encoded protein is CASSLSTSGYYNEQFF.

This clonotype appeared a few times. The chain has TRBV20-1 and TRBJ2-5; 8 nucleotides line up with TRBD2. The CDR3 extends over 15 amino acids. The germline V gene has CDR1 DFQATT and CDR2 SNEGSKA (reference sequence). Losses at the gene ends were 6 bases for V and 8 bases for J; bases not matched to a gene: 17. The CDR3 sequence: CSASRAGEFKRTQYF. The DNA of the CDR3 is TGCAGTGCCTCTCGAGCGGGGGAATTTAAGAGAACCCAGTACTTC.

This clonotype was counted only a few times. J is TRBJ2-3 and V is TRBV7-2; D may match TRBD1 or TRBD2 (6 bases each). V shed 4 bases and J shed 5 bases, with 31 bases lying between them. Looked up from germline, CDR1 is SGHTA and CDR2 is FQGNSA. The CDR3 runs to 20 residues. The CDR3 bases are TGTGCCAGCAGCTCCGCGCCCCAAAGTTGGGGGGCCGGGGTAGGAGATACGCAGTATTTT. This gives the protein CASSSAPQSWGAGVGDTQYF.

This clonotype was found many times. This sequence joins TRBV6-1 and TRBJ2-1; 8 bases are a match to TRBD2. CDR3 length: 17 residues. V lost 7 bases, J lost 4 bases, and 15 bases stayed unmatched. Germline-derived CDR1 and CDR2 are MNHNS and SASEGT. The CDR3 DNA reads as TGTGCCAGCACCAAACTTGGTCGGAGCGGGAGTTACAATGAGCAGTTCTTC. It yields the protein CASTKLGRSGSYNEQFF.

V gene TRBV7-2 combines with J gene TRBJ1-2; no definite D call. The CDR3 has 13 residues. Germline CDR1 is SGHTA and CDR2 is FQGNSA. Between the trimmed V and J ends, which lost 4 bases and 5 bases, there was a span of 11 bases. The CDR3, as DNA: TGTGCCAGCAGCTCGCTGAGGTTATATGGCTACACCTTC. Protein sequence: CASSSLRLYGYTF.

This chain joins TRBV20-1 and TRBJ2-7; 7 bases are a match to TRBD1. Trimming at V came to 7 bases and at J to 0 bases, leaving 9 bases not matched to a gene. Germline values: CDR1 DFQATT, CDR2 SNEGSKA (reference sequence). The CDR3 has 14 amino acids. For the CDR3, the DNA is TGCAGTGGCCTCAGGGGGACCAACTCCTACGAGCAGTACTTC. Translating gives CSGLRGTNSYEQYF.

In this sample, this clonotype turned up a few times. The chain uses TRBV13 and TRBJ1-3; 8 positions agree with TRBD1. With V trimmed by 5 bases and J by 7 bases, 7 bases remained unmatched. CDR3 length: 14 amino acids. Germline V gene data show CDR1 as PRHDT and CDR2 as FYEKMQ (reference sequence). The CDR3, as DNA: TGTGCCAGCAGCGACCGGGACAGGCCCAACACCATATATTTT. It codes for CASSDRDRPNTIYF. Full variable domain (remainder filled in from reference TRBV13 and TRBJ1-3): AAGVIQSPRHLIKEKRETATLKCYPIPRHDTVYWYQQGPGQDPQFLISFYEKMQSDKGSIPDRFSAQQFSDYHSELNMSSLELGDSALYFCASSDRDRPNTIYFGEGSWLTVV.

Only a few counts were recorded for this clonotype. The V and J genes are TRBV3-1 and TRBJ1-5; D uncertain. V lost 3 bases and J lost 8, with 11 bases in between. The CDR3 contains 13 residues. Per the germline V gene, CDR1 is LGHDT and CDR2 is YNNKEL (reference sequence). The CDR3 spells CASSQGRSKPQHF. The CDR3 DNA sequence: TGTGCCAGCAGCCAGGGCAGGAGTAAGCCCCAGCATTTT.

The CDR3, as DNA: TGTGCCAGCAGCGATGGGGACCCGGATAGAACTGAAGCTTTCTTT. Translating it yields CASSDGDPDRTEAFF. The V and J genes are TRBV9 and TRBJ1-1, with D perhaps matching TRBD1 (5 bases). The CDR3 contains 15 residues. The germline CDR1 and CDR2 sequences are SGDLS and YYNGEE. The ends were cut back, 3 bases at V and 5 bases at J, with 17 bases in the middle.

In DNA form, the CDR3 reads TGTGCCAGCAGTTTTGGGGGACAGGGTCTCTTCCCCCATCAGCCCCAGCATTTT. Translated, it gives CASSFGGQGLFPHQPQHF. The chain carries TRBV12-3 or TRBV12-4 and TRBJ1-5, with 9 bases matching TRBD1. V lost 3 bases, J lost 5 bases, and 14 bases stayed unmatched. This CDR3 is 18 amino acids long.

The V gene is TRBV28, the J gene TRBJ2-1; TRBD2 matches at 14 bases. The CDR3 sequence is 18 residues long. The ends lost 5 bases at V and 0 bases at J; junction bases unmatched: 6. The V gene's germline CDR1 is MDHEN and CDR2 SYDVKM. CDR3 region: CASSRLAGGISSYNEQFF. CDR3 in DNA: TGTGCCAGCAGTCGACTAGCGGGAGGGATAAGCTCCTACAATGAGCAGTTCTTC.

V gene TRBV28 combines with J gene TRBJ2-5; D is unresolved. CDR1 is MDHEN, CDR2 SYDVKM, per germline. The CDR3 extends over 13 amino acids. V was cut by 5 bases and J by 0 bases, with 7 bases left in between. The CDR3 region is CASSHRYQETQYF. As DNA, the CDR3 is TGTGCCAGCAGTCATCGATACCAAGAGACCCAGTACTTC. The whole variable domain, remainder taken from reference TRBV28 and TRBJ2-5, is DVKVTQSSRYLVKRTGEKVFLECVQDMDHENMFWYRQDPGLGLRLIYFSYDVKMKEKGDIPEGYSVSREKKERFSLILESASTNQTSMYLCASSHRYQETQYFGPGTRLLVL.

CDR3 protein: CSSQSGGGETQYF. Here the CDR3 DNA reads TGCAGCAGCCAGTCCGGGGGAGGCGAGACCCAGTACTTC. The genes are TRBV29-1 and TRBJ2-5, with D tentatively TRBD2 (6 bases). Germline CDR1 and CDR2: SQVTM and ANQGSEA. V shed 8 bases and J shed 5 bases, with 18 bases lying between them. The length of the CDR3 is 13 residues.

V and J are TRBV7-2 and TRBJ2-6; TRBD1 might be the D (7 bases). The CDR3 length is 15 residues. V gave up 5 bases and J gave up 9 bases, with 17 bases separating them. CDR1 is SGHTA and CDR2 is FQGNSA in the germline V gene. DNA for the CDR3: TGTGCCAGCAGCGTTAGGGCAGGGGGGTTCAACGTCCTGACTTTC. Protein product: CASSVRAGGFNVLTF.

This rearrangement joins TRBV18 to TRBJ1-2; tentatively, D is TRBD1 (5 bases). V lost 6 bases and J 2 bases, leaving 16 bases between the germline ends. The germline gives CDR1 KGHSH, CDR2 LQKENI. The CDR3 contains 15 residues. In DNA form, the CDR3 reads TGTGCCAGCTCGATGGGGCAGTACGTCAACTATGGCTACACCTTC. Residues: CASSMGQYVNYGYTF.

This clonotype turned up a few times. V and J are TRBV7-9 and TRBJ2-7; possible D gene TRBD1, 6 bases. Deletions cut 4 bases from V and 2 bases from J, with 12 bases between. Germline V CDR1 and CDR2: SEHNR, FQNEAQ (reference sequence). The CDR3 has 14 amino acids. CDR3 sequence reads: CASSWKDSPYEQYF. The CDR3, as DNA: TGTGCCAGCAGCTGGAAGGACAGCCCCTACGAGCAGTACTTC.

The rearrangement links TRBV20-1 to TRBJ2-7, with TRBD2 matching over 7 bases. The CDR3 has 14 amino acids. CDR1 is DFQATT and CDR2 is SNEGSKA in the germline V gene (reference sequence). Trimming took 2 bases from V and 2 from J; bases not matched to a gene: 6. The CDR3 region has the DNA TGCAGTGCTAGACGGAGCGGGGCTGCCTACGAGCAGTACTTC. Translated, it gives CSARRSGAAYEQYF.